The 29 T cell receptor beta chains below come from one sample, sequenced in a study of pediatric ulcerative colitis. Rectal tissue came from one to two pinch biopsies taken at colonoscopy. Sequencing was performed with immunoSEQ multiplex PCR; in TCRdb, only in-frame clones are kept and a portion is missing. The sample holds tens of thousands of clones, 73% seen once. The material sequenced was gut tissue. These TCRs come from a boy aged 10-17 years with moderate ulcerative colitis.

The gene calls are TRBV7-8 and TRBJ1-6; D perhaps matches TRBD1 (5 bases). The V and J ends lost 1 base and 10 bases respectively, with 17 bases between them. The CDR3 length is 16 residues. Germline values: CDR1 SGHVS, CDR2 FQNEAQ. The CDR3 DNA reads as TGTGCCAGCAGCTTAGGGTGGACGAGGGGTTCGTCACCCCTCCACTTT. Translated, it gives CASSLGWTRGSSPLHF.

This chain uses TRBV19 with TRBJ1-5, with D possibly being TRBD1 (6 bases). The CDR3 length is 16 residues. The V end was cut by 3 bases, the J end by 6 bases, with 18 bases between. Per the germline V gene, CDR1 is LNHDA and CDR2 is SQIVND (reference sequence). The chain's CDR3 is CASSMRSPEGGQPQHF. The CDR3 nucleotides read TGTGCCAGTAGTATGAGGAGTCCTGAAGGGGGTCAGCCCCAGCATTTT.

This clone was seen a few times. The CDR3 reads CASSSPRERGNTGELFF. CDR3 nucleotide sequence: TGTGCCAGCAGCTCCCCCCGGGAAAGGGGTAACACCGGGGAGCTGTTTTTT. The V and J genes are TRBV14 and TRBJ2-2; the D gene could be TRBD1 or TRBD2 (5 bases each). The length of the CDR3 is 17 residues. Trimming took off 5 bases at V and 2 bases at J, with 18 bases between the two ends. CDR1 and CDR2 (germline): SGHDN, FVKESK.

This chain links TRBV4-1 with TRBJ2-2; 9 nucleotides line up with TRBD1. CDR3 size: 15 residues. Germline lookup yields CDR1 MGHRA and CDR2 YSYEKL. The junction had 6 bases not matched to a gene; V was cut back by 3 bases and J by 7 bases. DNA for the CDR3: TGCGCCAGCAGCCAGGTGGACAGGGGTGGCGGGGAGCTGTTTTTT. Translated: CASSQVDRGGGELFF.

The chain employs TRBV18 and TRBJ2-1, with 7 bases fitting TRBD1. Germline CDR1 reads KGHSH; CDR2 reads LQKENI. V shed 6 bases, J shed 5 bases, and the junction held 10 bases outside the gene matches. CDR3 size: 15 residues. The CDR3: CASSSLLGQNNEQFF. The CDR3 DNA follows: TGTGCCAGCTCCTCCCTCCTGGGACAGAACAATGAGCAGTTCTTC.

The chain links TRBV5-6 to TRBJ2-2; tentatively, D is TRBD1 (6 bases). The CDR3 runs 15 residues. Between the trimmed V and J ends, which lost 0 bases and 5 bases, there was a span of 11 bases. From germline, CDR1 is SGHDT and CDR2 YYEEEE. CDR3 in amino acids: CASSLDRVLTGELFF. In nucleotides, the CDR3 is TGTGCCAGCAGCTTGGACAGGGTACTAACCGGGGAGCTGTTTTTT.

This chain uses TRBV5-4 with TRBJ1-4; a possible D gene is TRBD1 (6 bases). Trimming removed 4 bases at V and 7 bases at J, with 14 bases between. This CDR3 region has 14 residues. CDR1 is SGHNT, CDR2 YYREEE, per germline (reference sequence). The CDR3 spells CASSQQGLREKLFF. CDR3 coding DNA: TGTGCCAGCAGCCAACAGGGACTTCGTGAAAAACTGTTTTTT.

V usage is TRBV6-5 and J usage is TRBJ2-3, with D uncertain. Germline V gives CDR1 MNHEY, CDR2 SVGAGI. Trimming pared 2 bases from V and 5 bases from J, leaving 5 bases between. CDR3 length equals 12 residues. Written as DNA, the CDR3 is TGTGCCAGCAGTTACGATAGAGATACGCAGTATTTT. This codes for CASSYDRDTQYF.

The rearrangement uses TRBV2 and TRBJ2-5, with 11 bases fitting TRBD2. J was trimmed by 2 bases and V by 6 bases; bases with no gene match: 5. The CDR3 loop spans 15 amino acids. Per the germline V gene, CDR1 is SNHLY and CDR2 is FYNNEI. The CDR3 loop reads CASRGGLAGQETQYF. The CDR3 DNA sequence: TGTGCCAGCAGGGGCGGACTAGCGGGTCAAGAGACCCAGTACTTC.

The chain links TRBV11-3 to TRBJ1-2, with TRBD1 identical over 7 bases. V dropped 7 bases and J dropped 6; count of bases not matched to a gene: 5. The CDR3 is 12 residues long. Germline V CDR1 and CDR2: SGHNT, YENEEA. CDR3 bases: TGTGCCAGCACCGACCAGGGGGATGGCTACACCTTC. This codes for CASTDQGDGYTF.

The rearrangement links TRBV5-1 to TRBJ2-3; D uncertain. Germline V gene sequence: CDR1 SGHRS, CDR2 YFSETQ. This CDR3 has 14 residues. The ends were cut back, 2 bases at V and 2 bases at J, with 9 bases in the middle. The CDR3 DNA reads TGCGCCAGCAGCTTCTACTCTAACACAGATACGCAGTATTTT. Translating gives CASSFYSNTDTQYF.

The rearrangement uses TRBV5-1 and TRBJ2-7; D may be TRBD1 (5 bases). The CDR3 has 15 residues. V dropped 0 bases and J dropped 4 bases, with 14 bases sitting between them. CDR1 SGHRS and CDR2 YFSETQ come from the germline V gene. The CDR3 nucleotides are TGCGCCAGCAGCTTGGGTCGGACACATTCTTACGAGCAGTACTTC. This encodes CASSLGRTHSYEQYF.

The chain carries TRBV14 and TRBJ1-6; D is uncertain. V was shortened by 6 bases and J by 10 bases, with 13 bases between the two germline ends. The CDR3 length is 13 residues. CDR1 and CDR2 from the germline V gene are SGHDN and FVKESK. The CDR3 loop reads CASSEVLWSPLHF. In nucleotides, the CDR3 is TGTGCCAGCAGTGAGGTGCTATGGTCACCCCTCCACTTT.

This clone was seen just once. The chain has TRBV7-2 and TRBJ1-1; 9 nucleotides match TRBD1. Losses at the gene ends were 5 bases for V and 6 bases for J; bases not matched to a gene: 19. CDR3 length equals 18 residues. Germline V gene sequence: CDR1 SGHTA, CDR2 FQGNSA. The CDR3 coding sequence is TGTGCCAGCAGCCGAATGACCGGGACAGGGTTTTGGCGTTCTGAAGCTTTCTTT. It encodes CASSRMTGTGFWRSEAFF.

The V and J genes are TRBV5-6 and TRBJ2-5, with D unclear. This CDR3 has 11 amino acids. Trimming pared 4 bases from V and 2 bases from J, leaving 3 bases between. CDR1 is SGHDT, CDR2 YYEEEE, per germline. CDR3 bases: TGTGCCAGCAGCGATCAAGAGACCCAGTACTTC. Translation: CASSDQETQYF.

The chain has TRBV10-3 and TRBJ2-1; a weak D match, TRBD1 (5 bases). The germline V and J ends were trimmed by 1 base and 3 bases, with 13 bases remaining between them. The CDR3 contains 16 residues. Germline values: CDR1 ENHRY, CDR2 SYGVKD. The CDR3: CAISEYQDIDYNEQFF. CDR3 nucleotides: TGTGCCATCAGTGAGTACCAGGACATTGACTACAATGAGCAGTTCTTC.

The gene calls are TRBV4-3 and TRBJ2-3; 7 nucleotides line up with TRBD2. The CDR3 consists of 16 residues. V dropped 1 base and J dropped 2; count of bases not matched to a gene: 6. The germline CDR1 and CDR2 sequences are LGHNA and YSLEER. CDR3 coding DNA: TGCGCCAGCAGCCAAGTAGCGGGTACAATCACAGATACGCAGTATTTT. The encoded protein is CASSQVAGTITDTQYF.

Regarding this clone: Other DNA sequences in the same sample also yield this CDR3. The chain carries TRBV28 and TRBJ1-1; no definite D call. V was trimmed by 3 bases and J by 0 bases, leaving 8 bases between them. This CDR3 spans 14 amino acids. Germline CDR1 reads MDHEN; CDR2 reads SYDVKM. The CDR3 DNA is TGTGCCAGCAGTTTGGAGGTATTGAACACTGAAGCTTTCTTT. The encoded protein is CASSLEVLNTEAFF.

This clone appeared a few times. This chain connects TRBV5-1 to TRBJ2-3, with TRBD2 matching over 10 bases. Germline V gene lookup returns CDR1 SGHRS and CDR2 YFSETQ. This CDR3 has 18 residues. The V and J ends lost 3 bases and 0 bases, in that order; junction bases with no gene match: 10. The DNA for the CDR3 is TGCGCCAGCAGCTACCTTCCGGGACTAGCGACCAGCACAGATACGCAGTATTTT. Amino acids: CASSYLPGLATSTDTQYF.

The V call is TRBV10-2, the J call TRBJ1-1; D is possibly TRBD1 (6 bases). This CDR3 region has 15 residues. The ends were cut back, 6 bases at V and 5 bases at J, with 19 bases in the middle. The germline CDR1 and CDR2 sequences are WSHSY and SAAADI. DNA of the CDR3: TGCGCCAGCAGGGACAGCCGAGTTGGGTGGACTGAAGCTTTCTTT. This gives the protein CASRDSRVGWTEAFF.

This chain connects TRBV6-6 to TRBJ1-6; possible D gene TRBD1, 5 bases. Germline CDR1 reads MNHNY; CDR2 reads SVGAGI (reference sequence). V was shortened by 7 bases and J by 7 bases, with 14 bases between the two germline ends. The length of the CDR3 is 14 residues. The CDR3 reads CASNWGGENSPLHF. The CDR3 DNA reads TGTGCCAGCAATTGGGGGGGAGAGAATTCACCCCTCCACTTT.

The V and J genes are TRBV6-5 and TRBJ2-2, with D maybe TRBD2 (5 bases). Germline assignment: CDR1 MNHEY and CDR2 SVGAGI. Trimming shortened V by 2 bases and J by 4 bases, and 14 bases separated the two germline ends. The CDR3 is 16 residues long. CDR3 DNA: TGTGCCAGCAGTTACCGAGGGATTATAAGCACCGGGGAGCTGTTTTTT. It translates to CASSYRGIISTGELFF.

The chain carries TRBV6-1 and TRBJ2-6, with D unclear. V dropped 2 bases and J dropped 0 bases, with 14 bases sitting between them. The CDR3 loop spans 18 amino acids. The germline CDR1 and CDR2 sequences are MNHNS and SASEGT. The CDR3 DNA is TGTGCCAGCAGTGAAAACCCTTACTACGACTCTGGGGCCAACGTCCTGACTTTC. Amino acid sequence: CASSENPYYDSGANVLTF.

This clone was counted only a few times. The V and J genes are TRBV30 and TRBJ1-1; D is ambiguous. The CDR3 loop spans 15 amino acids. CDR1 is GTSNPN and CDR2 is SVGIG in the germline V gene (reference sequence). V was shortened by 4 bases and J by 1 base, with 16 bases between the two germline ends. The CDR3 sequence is CAWNTKAGKNTEAFF. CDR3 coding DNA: TGTGCCTGGAACACCAAGGCGGGGAAGAACACTGAAGCTTTCTTT.

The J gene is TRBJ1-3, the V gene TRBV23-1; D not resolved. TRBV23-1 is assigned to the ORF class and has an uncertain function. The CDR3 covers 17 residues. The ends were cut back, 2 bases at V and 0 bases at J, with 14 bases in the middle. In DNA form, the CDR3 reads TGCGCCAGCAGTCAAAATTTCCCTACGGACTCTGGAAACACCATATATTTT. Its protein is CASSQNFPTDSGNTIYF.

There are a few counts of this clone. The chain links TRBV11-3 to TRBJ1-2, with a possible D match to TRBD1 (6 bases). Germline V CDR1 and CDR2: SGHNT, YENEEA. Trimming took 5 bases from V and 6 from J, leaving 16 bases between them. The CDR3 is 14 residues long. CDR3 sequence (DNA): TGTGCCAGCAGCCGTCTACAGGGATCCGATGGCTACACCTTC. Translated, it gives CASSRLQGSDGYTF.

The CDR3 here is CAWSVGLAGAETQYF. As DNA, the CDR3 is TGTGCCTGGAGTGTTGGACTAGCGGGAGCAGAGACCCAGTACTTC. The gene calls are TRBV30 and TRBJ2-5; 13 bases match TRBD2. From germline, CDR1 is GTSNPN and CDR2 SVGIG (reference sequence). The CDR3 runs 15 residues. The trim removed 0 bases at V and 4 bases at J, leaving 2 bases unmatched.

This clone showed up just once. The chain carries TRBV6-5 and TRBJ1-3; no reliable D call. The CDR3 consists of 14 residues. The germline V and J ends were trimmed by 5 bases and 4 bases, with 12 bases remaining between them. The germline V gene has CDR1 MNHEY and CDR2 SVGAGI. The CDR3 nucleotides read TGTGCCAGCAGTCTCTCGCCCCTGGGAAACACCATATATTTT. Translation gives CASSLSPLGNTIYF.

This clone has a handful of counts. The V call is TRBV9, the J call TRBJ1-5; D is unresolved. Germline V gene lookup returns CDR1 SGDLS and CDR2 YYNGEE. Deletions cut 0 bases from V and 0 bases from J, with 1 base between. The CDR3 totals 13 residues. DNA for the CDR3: TGTGCCAGCAGCGTAGGTAGCAATCAGCCCCAGCATTTT. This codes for CASSVGSNQPQHF.